The entry below describes one T cell receptor beta chain. It lacks a known antigen. No per-base quality is available; no much larger clone lies one base away. These data come from a study of CD8 T cells in Susac syndrome (dated by TCRdb to between 2017 and 2020). Describing the broader study: Repertoire sequencing was used to test whether CD8+ T cell activation and differentiation in Susac syndrome was antigen driven. The clonality of the CD8+ T cell repertoire was compared across about a dozen healthy donors, some 14 Susac syndrome patients and roughly 15 multiple sclerosis patients. The paper as a whole reports these results and caveats: The study acknowledged that relatively few individuals were included in the TCR sequencing and HLA analysis.

Peripheral blood CD8+ and CD4+ T cells from healthy donors, Susac syndrome patients and multiple sclerosis patients were profiled using high-throughput TCR beta sequencing. The multiple sclerosis controls were treatment-naive patients who had stable or active relapsing-remitting disease and met the revised McDonald criteria. Bulk CD8+ and CD4+ T cells were purified magnetically by negative isolation, whereas CD8+ TEMRA cells were enriched by FACS. Blood was collected in EDTA tubes and processed within 24 hours, with PBMCs isolated through density gradient centrifugation. PBMCs destined for TCR sequencing were cryopreserved in liquid nitrogen and later thawed in a 37 °C water bath. The sorted or isolated CD4+, CD8+ and CD8+ TEMRA cells reached a purity of at least 90%. As encoded in the germline V gene, CDR1 is MNHEY while CDR2 is SVGAGI. Counted from cysteine to phenylalanine, this CDR3 has 13 amino acids. Just the 39-base CDR3 DNA is kept, in frame starting at base 1. After removal of 2 bases from V and 7 bases from J, the junction retains 4 bases not matched to a gene.

RNA was extracted using the RNeasy kit, and roughly 0.45 to 1 microgram was reverse transcribed with random hexamers. The immunoSEQ multiplex PCR assay, covering 54 Vbeta and 13 Jbeta segments, was used to amplify TCR beta CDR3 regions. To correct PCR amplification bias, a synthetic template baseline was used for both primer optimization and computational correction. Regarding the original processing steps: Reads were annotated to V, D and J genes per IMGT and analyzed with immunoSEQ Analyzer, keeping only productive sequences. To calculate clonality, Shannon entropy was normalized by log2 of the number of productive unique sequences and then subtracted from one. For each patient and control, public and private clones were evaluated within the 100 most prevalent clones. Susac-specific clones were defined as absent from healthy and MS cohorts, 1052 published viral clones and other ImmuneACCESS disease sequences. The public reads were reanalyzed by TCRdb: fastp trimming at Q25, MiXCR alignment, in-frame beta chains only. Under each unique CDR3 protein, matching rows form one entry showing the most common genes and DNA. For this entry, the V and J calls and clone size follow TCRdb and not the study's own pipeline. This sample holds some 300,000 distinct CDR3 sequences; about 82% were observed only once. Jointly, the top ten make up around 0.2% of the sample.

Rearrangement joined TRBV6-5 to TRBJ1-1; TRBD1 aligns with 7 central bases. The sequence was obtained from a human donor with multiple sclerosis. The sample comprised CD8+ T cells from PBMCs. CDR3 reads: CASSYPGGNEAFF. Read as DNA, the sequence is TGTGCCAGCAGTTACCCAGGGGGGAATGAAGCTTTCTTT.